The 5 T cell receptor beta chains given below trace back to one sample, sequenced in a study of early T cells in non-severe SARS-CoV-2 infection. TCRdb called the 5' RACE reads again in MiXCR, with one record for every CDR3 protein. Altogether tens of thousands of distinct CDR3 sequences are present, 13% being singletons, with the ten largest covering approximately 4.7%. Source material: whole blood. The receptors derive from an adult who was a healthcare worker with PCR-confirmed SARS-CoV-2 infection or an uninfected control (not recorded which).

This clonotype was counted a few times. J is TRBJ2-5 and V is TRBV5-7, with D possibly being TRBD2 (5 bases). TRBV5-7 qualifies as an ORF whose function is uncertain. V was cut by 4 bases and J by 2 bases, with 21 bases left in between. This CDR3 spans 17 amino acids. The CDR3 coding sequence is TGTGCCAGCAGCCCCAAGATTGGCGGGCGGATACAAGAGACCCAGTACTTC. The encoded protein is CASSPKIGGRIQETQYF.

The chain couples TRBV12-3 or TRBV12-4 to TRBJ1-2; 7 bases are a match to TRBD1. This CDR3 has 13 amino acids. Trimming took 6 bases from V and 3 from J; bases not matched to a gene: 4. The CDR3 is CASSPGTDYGYTF. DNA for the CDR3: TGTGCCAGCAGCCCAGGGACAGACTATGGCTACACCTTC.

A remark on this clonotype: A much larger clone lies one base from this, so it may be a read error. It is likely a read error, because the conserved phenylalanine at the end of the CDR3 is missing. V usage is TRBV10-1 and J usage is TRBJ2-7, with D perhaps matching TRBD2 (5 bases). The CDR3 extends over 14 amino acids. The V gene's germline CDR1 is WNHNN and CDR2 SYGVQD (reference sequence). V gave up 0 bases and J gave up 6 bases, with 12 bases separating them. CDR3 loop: CASSESPTRGEQYL. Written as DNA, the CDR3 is TGCGCCAGCAGTGAGTCCCCAACTCGGGGCGAGCAGTACCTC.

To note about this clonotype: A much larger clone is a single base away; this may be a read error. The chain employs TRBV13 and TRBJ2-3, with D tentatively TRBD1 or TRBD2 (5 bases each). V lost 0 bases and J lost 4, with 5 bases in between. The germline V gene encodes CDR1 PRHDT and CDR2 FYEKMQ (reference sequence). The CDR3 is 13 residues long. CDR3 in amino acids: CASSLGGADTQYF. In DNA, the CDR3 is TGTGCCAGCAGCTTAGGGGGGGCAGATACGCAGTATTTT.

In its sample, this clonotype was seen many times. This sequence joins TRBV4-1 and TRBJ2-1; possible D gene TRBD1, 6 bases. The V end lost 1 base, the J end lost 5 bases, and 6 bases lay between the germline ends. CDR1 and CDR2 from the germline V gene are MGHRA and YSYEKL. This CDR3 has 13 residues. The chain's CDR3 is CASSQGQDNEQFF. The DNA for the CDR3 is TGCGCCAGCAGCCAAGGACAGGACAATGAGCAGTTCTTC.